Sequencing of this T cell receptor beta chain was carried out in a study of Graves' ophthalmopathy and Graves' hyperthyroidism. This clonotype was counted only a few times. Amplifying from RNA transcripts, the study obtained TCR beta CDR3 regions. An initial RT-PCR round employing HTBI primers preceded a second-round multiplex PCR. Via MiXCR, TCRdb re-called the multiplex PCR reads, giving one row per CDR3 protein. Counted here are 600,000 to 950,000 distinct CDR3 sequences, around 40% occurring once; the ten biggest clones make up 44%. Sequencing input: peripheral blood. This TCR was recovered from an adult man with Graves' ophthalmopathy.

CDR3 sequence (DNA): TGTGCCAGCAGCTCACGGGGGGCTTACGAGCAGTACTTC. It is translated as CASSSRGAYEQYF. V usage is TRBV11-2 and J usage is TRBJ2-7; a possible D gene is TRBD2 (7 bases). This CDR3 region has 13 residues. The V end lost 4 bases, the J end lost 4 bases, and 11 bases lay between the germline ends. CDR1 is SGHAT and CDR2 is FQNNGV in the germline V gene.